This passage covers 18 T cell receptor beta chains from one sample sequenced in a study of T cells expressing NK-cell markers (dated by TCRdb to the early 2020s). The library was prepared using 5' RACE. TCRdb shows the sequencer as Illumina HiSeq 2000. TCRdb reprocessed the reads and provides one entry for every CDR3 protein sequence; no DNA is given. The sample's table covers over 150,000 distinct CDR3 sequences. Around 21% of the sample comes from the top ten. Sequences were obtained from blood T cells: a sorted CD56 or NKG2C T cell subset, CD4+ or CD8+ T cells, or bulk PBMC T cells (not recorded which). These receptors were taken from a man aged 18-70 years in good health.

V is TRBV6-1 and J is TRBJ1-1; checking the TCRdb D call of TRBD1 is not possible without DNA. CDR3 length: 14 amino acids. Germline CDR1 reads MNHNS; CDR2 reads SASEGT. CDR3 protein: CASSVPGPSTEAFF.

This chain connects TRBV7-8 to TRBJ2-7; the D call from TCRdb, TRBD2, cannot be confirmed without DNA. Looked up from germline, CDR1 is SGHVS and CDR2 is FQNEAQ. The CDR3 is made up of 13 amino acids. This CDR3 is CASSSGREYEQYF.

This rearrangement joins TRBV13 to TRBJ1-1. The germline CDR1 and CDR2 sequences are PRHDT and FYEKMQ (reference sequence). The CDR3 totals 14 residues. This CDR3 reads CASSLGLGSTEAFF.

The V and J genes are TRBV18 and TRBJ1-5; TCRdb gives TRBD1 as the D gene, but with no DNA this cannot be confirmed. Germline lookup yields CDR1 KGHSH and CDR2 LQKENI. The CDR3 extends over 16 amino acids. The CDR3 sequence: CASSPTQPGSNQPQHF.

The gene calls are TRBV5-1 and TRBJ1-1; TCRdb outputs TRBD1, but without DNA this stays unchecked. CDR3 length equals 13 residues. CDR1 is SGHRS and CDR2 is YFSETQ in the germline V gene. The CDR3 loop reads CASSFGQGPEAFF.

The chain employs TRBV7-9 and TRBJ2-7; TCRdb reports TRBD1, a call that lacks DNA to check it against. The CDR3 length is 14 residues. In germline, CDR1 is SEHNR, CDR2 FQNEAQ (reference sequence). This CDR3 is CASSLFGPRDEQYF.

The rearrangement uses TRBV6-5 and TRBJ2-1; TCRdb gives TRBD2 as the D gene, but with no DNA this cannot be confirmed. CDR3 length: 15 residues. CDR1 MNHEY and CDR2 SVGAGI come from the germline V gene. The CDR3 here is CASSYWEGLYNEQFF.

V gene TRBV6-1 combines with J gene TRBJ1-2. The CDR3 loop spans 14 amino acids. Per the germline V gene, CDR1 is MNHNS and CDR2 is SASEGT. The CDR3 spells CASSEEWGGGGYTF.

The chain has TRBV15 and TRBJ2-1. The CDR3 loop spans 16 amino acids. CDR1 is LNHNV and CDR2 is YYDKDF in the germline V gene (reference sequence). CDR3 sequence: CATSREGAGSYNEQFF.

The chain couples TRBV2 to TRBJ1-4; the TCRdb call, TRBD1, lacks DNA for checking. The CDR3 length is 12 residues. Germline lookup yields CDR1 SNHLY and CDR2 FYNNEI. The CDR3 reads CASRPGREKLFF.

The chain joins TRBV7-9 to TRBJ2-1; as DNA is missing, the TRBD1 call by TCRdb cannot be tested. The CDR3 length is 14 residues. The germline V gene has CDR1 SEHNR and CDR2 FQNEAQ (reference sequence). The CDR3: CASSTGQSSNEQFF. Full variable domain (missing parts from reference TRBV7-9 and TRBJ2-1): DTGVSQNPRHKITKRGQNVTFRCDPISEHNRLYWYRQTLGQGPEFLTYFQNEAQLEKSRLLSDRFSAERPKGSFSTLEIQRTEQGDSAMYLCASSTGQSSNEQFFGPGTRLTVL.

The rearrangement uses TRBV27 and TRBJ1-1. Germline loops: CDR1 MNHEY, CDR2 SMNVEV (reference sequence). The CDR3 runs to 14 residues. CDR3 in amino acids: CASSLLGLNTEAFF.

V is TRBV5-5 and J is TRBJ1-1. The CDR3 covers 12 residues. Germline CDR1 is SGHKS and CDR2 is YYEKEE (reference sequence). The CDR3 sequence is CASSLVRTEAFF.

The chain has TRBV4-2 and TRBJ2-7; the TCRdb D gene call, TRBD1, has no DNA to confirm it. The CDR3 extends over 14 amino acids. Germline CDR1 LGHNA, CDR2 YNFKEQ. Here the CDR3 reads CASAPGGTSYDQYF.

The V gene is TRBV9, the J gene TRBJ2-3; TCRdb picks TRBD1, but there is no DNA to check that call. The CDR3 runs 16 residues. The V gene's germline CDR1 is SGDLS and CDR2 YYNGEE. CDR3: CASSVGGDTYTDTQYF.

The chain employs TRBV7-2 and TRBJ1-1. CDR1 is SGHTA and CDR2 is FQGNSA in the germline V gene. The CDR3 has 15 amino acids. The CDR3 sequence: CASSRDPGMNTEAFF.

The chain joins TRBV19 to TRBJ2-7; without DNA, the TCRdb call of TRBD1 cannot be checked. CDR1 is LNHDA and CDR2 is SQIVND in the germline V gene (reference sequence). The CDR3 spans 16 residues. The CDR3 is CASSIPVQGSYGEQYF.

The chain is built from TRBV12-3 or TRBV12-4 and TRBJ1-2; TCRdb picks TRBD1, but there is no DNA to check that call. The CDR3 has 14 residues. Here the CDR3 reads CASSLSAGHYGYTF.